The sequence of this T cell receptor (beta chain) was determined in a study of T cell responses to AZD1222 COVID-19 vaccine. Study-wide results and caveats: Spike-wide coverage was observed for vaccine-associated CD4 TCRs, with dominant responses at 160-218 and 743-854. Spike-specific TCR breadth and depth both grew after two AZD1222 doses. Nearly half of spike-specific TCRs reportedly go after variant regions that carry no mutations. Clonal diversity was possibly underestimated, and white British individuals and females predominated among donors.

The CDR3 has 13 amino acids. After removal of 6 bases from V and 5 bases from J, the junction contained 6 bases not matched to a gene. From germline, CDR1 is MDHEN and CDR2 SYDVKM. The repertoire was sequenced with immunoSEQ multiplex PCR; TCRdb's copy has only in-frame clones and lacks some. The sample yields some 150,000 clones, 70% to 90% seen once. A remark on this clone: No antigen is known for it.

The chain carries TRBV28 and TRBJ2-7, with TRBD1 matching 8 bases. The sequence was collected from an adult in good health. The specimen was peripheral blood, collected on day 0 of AZD1222 vaccination. CDR3 sequence: CASRPQGAHEQYF. The CDR3 bases are TGTGCCAGCAGACCTCAGGGGGCACACGAGCAGTACTTC.